One and the same sample provided the 10 T cell receptor beta chains below, sequenced in a study of regulatory T cells in long-lasting Graves disease. HTBI primers from iRepertoire and Arm-PCR of CDR3 regions yielded the TCR beta libraries. Each CDR3 protein gets one entry after TCRdb re-called the multiplex PCR reads with MiXCR. The table lists approximately 440,000 distinct CDR3 sequences, around 16% of them singletons. As to time point: newly diagnosed GD, antithyroid drugs for less than 3 months. The TCR library was made from RNA that had been extracted from PBMCs in TRIzol. The data were also submitted as part of a second study, on T cells in Graves' hyperthyroidism and ophthalmopathy.

The material was peripheral blood mononuclear cells (PBMCs), obtained at new diagnosis, from a patient treated with antithyroid drugs. These TCRs come from a man aged 35 to 55 with Graves disease.

This clonotype was recorded many times. The chain employs TRBV24-1 and TRBJ2-7; unclear D gene. Germline CDR1 and CDR2: KGHDR and SFDVKD. Trimming took off 0 bases at V and 3 bases at J, with 17 bases between the two ends. The CDR3 covers 17 residues. CDR3 sequence reads: CATSDLHGPWSGYEQYF. The CDR3 DNA reads TGTGCCACCAGTGATTTGCACGGGCCCTGGTCGGGCTACGAGCAGTACTTC.

This clonotype was detected a few times. The rearrangement joins TRBV5-1 to TRBJ2-3; 9 nucleotides agree with TRBD1. V trimming: 6 bases; J trimming: 4 bases; junction bases outside the gene matches: 3. Germline lookup yields CDR1 SGHRS and CDR2 YFSETQ. The CDR3 is 13 amino acids. CDR3: CASNGQGSDTQYF. In nucleotides, the CDR3 is TGCGCCAGCAATGGACAGGGGTCAGATACGCAGTATTTT.

This clonotype occurred many times. This chain links TRBV7-9 with TRBJ2-7; possibly TRBD2 for D (5 bases). V gave up 10 bases and J gave up 7 bases, with 14 bases separating them. CDR1 and CDR2 (germline): SEHNR, FQNEAQ (reference sequence). This CDR3 region has 11 residues. The CDR3 DNA reads TGTGCCACCCCGACGGGGAATGAGCAGTACTTC. The encoded protein is CATPTGNEQYF.

This clonotype was counted many times. The CDR3 DNA reads TGTGCCAGCAGCCCCCGGGACGGCAAGAACTATGGCTACACCTTC. Amino acid sequence: CASSPRDGKNYGYTF. The chain has TRBV11-2 and TRBJ1-2; D may be TRBD1 (5 bases). V was clipped by 5 bases and J by 2 bases, with 15 bases between them. The length of the CDR3 is 15 residues. Germline V gives CDR1 SGHAT, CDR2 FQNNGV.

The rearrangement links TRBV6-2 or TRBV6-3 to TRBJ2-3; D gene uncertain. The tail of the sequence fits TRBJ2-7 better, so the J call may be wrong. Germline assignment: CDR1 MNHEY and CDR2 SVGEGT. This CDR3 is 15 amino acids long. The CDR3 DNA follows: TGTGCCAGCAGTGAAAATCTAGGCCTTCACTACGAGCAGTACTTC. The encoded protein is CASSENLGLHYEQYF.

The table lists this clonotype with a few counts. The J gene is TRBJ2-3, the V gene TRBV28; possible D gene TRBD2, 6 bases. Germline loops: CDR1 MDHEN, CDR2 SYDVKM. The V end lost 5 bases, the J end lost 1 base, and 16 bases lay between the germline ends. The CDR3 is 16 residues long. In DNA, the CDR3 is TGTGCCAGCAGTACACTGGTGAAGCGGGGCACAGATACGCAGTATTTT. Translation gives CASSTLVKRGTDTQYF.

This clonotype appeared many times. The V call is TRBV7-2, the J call TRBJ2-1; D is ambiguous. V lost 5 bases to trimming and J lost 1 base, with 9 bases between them. The CDR3 is made up of 14 amino acids. CDR1 and CDR2 (germline): SGHTA, FQGNSA. CDR3 sequence reads: CASSHPGSYNEQFF. The DNA for the CDR3 is TGTGCCAGCAGCCACCCTGGATCCTACAATGAGCAGTTCTTC. Combining the CDR3 with reference TRBV7-2 and TRBJ2-1 gives the whole variable domain GAGVSQSPSNKVTEKGKDVELRCDPISGHTALYWYRQSLGQGLEFLIYFQGNSAPDKSGLPSDRFSAERTGGSVSTLTIQRTQQEDSAVYLCASSHPGSYNEQFFGPGTRLTVL.

The table lists this clonotype with many counts. The chain links TRBV28 to TRBJ2-1; D is perhaps TRBD1 or TRBD2 (7 bases each). The V end was cut by 6 bases, the J end by 5 bases, with 17 bases between. The CDR3 runs 15 residues. Germline V gene data show CDR1 as MDHEN and CDR2 as SYDVKM. The DNA for the CDR3 is TGTGCCAGCAGAGAAGCGGGACAGCAAAACAATGAGCAGTTCTTC. It yields the protein CASREAGQQNNEQFF. Together with reference TRBV28 and TRBJ2-1, the CDR3 gives the full variable domain: DVKVTQSSRYLVKRTGEKVFLECVQDMDHENMFWYRQDPGLGLRLIYFSYDVKMKEKGDIPEGYSVSREKKERFSLILESASTNQTSMYLCASREAGQQNNEQFFGPGTRLTVL.

Regarding this clonotype: The junction shows a germline mismatch at one end, possibly a read error. V gene TRBV28 combines with J gene TRBJ2-1; a weak D match, TRBD2 (6 bases). The CDR3 contains 15 residues. The germline CDR1 and CDR2 sequences are MDHEN and SYDVKM. CDR3 residues: CASSSGTRGPNEQSF. In DNA, the CDR3 is TGTGCCAGCAGCAGTGGGACTCGGGGCCCCAATGAGCAGTCCTTC.

Ten or more counts support this clonotype. CDR3 sequence reads: CASSQQGYEQYF. CDR3 DNA sequence: TGTGCCAGCAGCCAACAGGGCTACGAGCAGTACTTC. The chain is built from TRBV7-8 and TRBJ2-7; tentative D call: TRBD1 (6 bases). The CDR3 runs to 12 residues. CDR1 is SGHVS and CDR2 is FQNEAQ in the germline V gene. V gave up 5 bases and J gave up 3 bases, with 8 bases separating them.